This is a list of T cell receptor beta chains from one sample in a study of cytomegalovirus exposure and HLA in healthy donors. Profiled with immunoSEQ multiplex PCR; TCRdb holds only in-frame clones, not every one. In the table there are about 190,000 clones, 65% to 80% of which are singletons. The sample consisted of PBMCs. All receptors come from a man aged 25-45 years in good health and CMV-seropositive. The CDR3 runs from the conserved cysteine through the conserved F or W. The order of the fields is V gene, J gene, D gene, clone size, CDR3 protein, CDR3 DNA. The D gene is left open where the match is weak. A clone size is listed for some rows: how often the clone was seen (once, few, many), or a class if it is expanded.

V: TRBV4-1; J: TRBJ2-1; D: NA; size: NA; CDR3: CAGSQSGGGGWAMGEQFF; DNA: TGCGCCGGCAGCCAATCAGGGGGCGGGGGATGGGCCATGGGTGAGCAGTTCTTC
V: TRBV7-7; J: TRBJ2-2; D: TRBD2; size: NA; CDR3: CASSPTAGDTGELFF; DNA: TGTGCTAGCAGCCCGACAGCGGGAGACACCGGGGAGCTGTTTTTT
V: TRBV25-1; J: TRBJ2-4; D: NA; size: NA; CDR3: CASSDLRGGNIQYF; DNA: TGTGCCAGCAGTGACCTCAGGGGCGGCAACATTCAGTACTTC
V: TRBV19; J: TRBJ1-1; D: NA; size: NA; CDR3: CASSREILLNTEAFF; DNA: TGTGCCAGTAGTAGGGAGATCCTCCTGAACACTGAAGCTTTCTTT
V: TRBV9; J: TRBJ2-1; D: TRBD2; size: once; CDR3: CASSVVSLAGYNEQFF; DNA: TGTGCCAGCAGCGTAGTATCCCTAGCGGGATACAATGAGCAGTTCTTC
V: TRBV27; J: TRBJ2-5; D: NA; size: NA; CDR3: CASSLSTRGTGLYF; DNA: TGTGCCAGCAGTTTATCCACACGGGGAACAGGGTTGTACTTC
V: TRBV6-5; J: TRBJ2-1; D: TRBD1; size: NA; CDR3: CASSPRTGWDEQFF; DNA: TGTGCCAGCAGCCCGAGGACAGGGTGGGATGAGCAGTTCTTC
V: TRBV25-1; J: TRBJ2-5; D: NA; size: NA; CDR3: CASGAWSRRETQYF; DNA: TGTGCCAGCGGAGCCTGGAGCCGACGGGAGACCCAGTACTTC
V: TRBV9; J: TRBJ2-3; D: TRBD1; size: once; CDR3: CASSVAPGGRTGNTQYF; DNA: TGTGCCAGCAGCGTAGCTCCAGGGGGCAGGACGGGGAATACGCAGTATTTT
V: TRBV14; J: TRBJ1-2; D: TRBD1; size: NA; CDR3: CASSQGAGGYGYTF; DNA: TGTGCCAGCAGCCAAGGGGCAGGGGGCTATGGCTACACCTTC
V: TRBV10-3; J: TRBJ2-5; D: TRBD2; size: once; CDR3: CAISVRGETQYF; DNA: TGTGCCATCAGTGTGCGGGGGGAGACCCAGTACTTC
V: TRBV2; J: TRBJ2-1; D: TRBD1; size: few; CDR3: CASSENRGNEQFF; DNA: TGTGCCAGCAGTGAAAACAGGGGGAATGAGCAGTTCTTC
V: TRBV15; J: TRBJ2-1; D: TRBD1; size: NA; CDR3: CATSRDRTGTNEQFF; DNA: TGTGCCACCAGCAGGGACAGGACCGGGACCAATGAGCAGTTCTTC
V: TRBV5-4; J: TRBJ2-3; D: TRBD2; size: NA; CDR3: CASSLGVGLAASTDTQYF; DNA: TGTGCCAGCAGCTTGGGCGTGGGGCTAGCGGCCAGCACAGATACGCAGTATTTT
V: TRBV19; J: TRBJ2-7; D: NA; size: NA; CDR3: CASSTPNSYEQYF; DNA: TGTGCCAGTAGTACCCCAAACTCCTACGAGCAGTACTTC
V: TRBV7-9; J: TRBJ2-1; D: NA; size: NA; CDR3: CASSIWGAGAGGPDGGFF; DNA: NA
V: TRBV30; J: TRBJ1-6; D: NA; size: NA; CDR3: CAWTWAGGGSPLHF; DNA: TGTGCCTGGACCTGGGCCGGGGGGGGTTCACCCCTCCACTTT
V: TRBV6-5; J: TRBJ1-5; D: TRBD1; size: once; CDR3: CASTSRTGLNQPQHF; DNA: TGTGCCAGCACTTCTCGGACAGGCCTAAATCAGCCCCAGCATTTT
V: TRBV5-6; J: TRBJ2-5; D: TRBD2; size: NA; CDR3: CASSLGAGAGETQYF; DNA: TGTGCCAGCAGCTTGGGAGCGGGAGCGGGAGAGACCCAGTACTTC
V: TRBV6-6; J: TRBJ1-1; D: NA; size: NA; CDR3: CASSSTGLRMNTEAFF; DNA: TGTGCCAGCAGTTCAACGGGACTGCGTATGAACACTGAAGCTTTCTTT
V: TRBV9; J: TRBJ2-7; D: NA; size: once; CDR3: CASSLDSPEQYF; DNA: TGTGCCAGCAGCTTGGACAGCCCCGAGCAGTACTTC
V: TRBV28; J: TRBJ1-2; D: NA; size: once; CDR3: CASSSPTGHYGYTF; DNA: TGTGCCAGCAGTTCCCCTACAGGGCACTATGGCTACACCTTC
V: TRBV10-3; J: TRBJ2-4; D: NA; size: once; CDR3: CAISLTGSKNIQYF; DNA: TGTGCCATCAGTCTTACAGGGTCCAAAAACATTCAGTACTTC
V: TRBV2; J: TRBJ2-5; D: TRBD2; size: NA; CDR3: CASTPIAGGQETQYF; DNA: TGTGCCAGCACCCCAATAGCGGGGGGGCAAGAGACCCAGTACTTC
V: TRBV7-2; J: TRBJ1-1; D: NA; size: NA; CDR3: CASSFSGMNTEAFF; DNA: TGTGCCAGCAGCTTCTCGGGTATGAACACTGAAGCTTTCTTT
V: TRBV9; J: TRBJ1-4; D: TRBD1; size: NA; CDR3: CASSPGQGATNEKLFF; DNA: TGTGCCAGCAGCCCCGGACAGGGCGCAACTAATGAAAAACTGTTTTTT
V: TRBV19; J: TRBJ2-2; D: TRBD1; size: NA; CDR3: CASSISGGTGELFF; DNA: TGTGCCAGTAGTATATCAGGGGGCACCGGGGAGCTGTTTTTT
V: TRBV7-9; J: TRBJ2-3; D: NA; size: NA; CDR3: CSSSFVQGGGTDTQYF; DNA: TGTTCCAGCAGCTTTGTGCAGGGGGGTGGCACAGATACGCAGTATTTT
V: TRBV5-1; J: TRBJ1-4; D: TRBD1; size: NA; CDR3: CASSLLRDRGQVNEKLFF; DNA: TGCGCCAGCAGCTTGTTGCGGGACAGGGGGCAGGTTAATGAAAAACTGTTTTTT
V: TRBV11-2; J: TRBJ2-1; D: TRBD2; size: few; CDR3: CASSLGLVSGTHSGEQFF; DNA: TGTGCCAGCAGCTTAGGACTAGTAAGCGGGACCCATTCAGGTGAGCAGTTCTTC
V: TRBV7-9; J: TRBJ1-1; D: NA; size: few; CDR3: CASSSQDREAFF; DNA: TGTGCCAGCAGCTCGCAGGATCGTGAAGCTTTCTTT
V: TRBV4-3; J: TRBJ2-1; D: TRBD2; size: NA; CDR3: CASSPRSDLAGGKNEQFF; DNA: TGCGCCAGCAGCCCCCGTTCGGACCTAGCGGGGGGGAAGAATGAGCAGTTCTTC
V: TRBV7-2; J: TRBJ2-5; D: TRBD2; size: NA; CDR3: CASSFQQGLAGGEETQYF; DNA: TGTGCCAGCAGCTTCCAACAAGGACTAGCGGGAGGAGAAGAGACCCAGTACTTC
V: TRBV30; J: TRBJ1-2; D: TRBD1; size: NA; CDR3: CAWSDRGDGYTF; DNA: TGTGCCTGGAGCGACAGGGGGGATGGCTACACCTTC
V: TRBV7-2; J: TRBJ2-7; D: TRBD2; size: NA; CDR3: CASSPRLAGGQEQYF; DNA: TGTGCCAGCAGCCCGCGACTAGCGGGAGGTCAGGAGCAGTACTTC
V: TRBV30; J: TRBJ1-6; D: NA; size: once; CDR3: CAWSVTDNSPLHF; DNA: TGTGCCTGGAGTGTAACAGATAATTCACCCCTCCACTTT
V: TRBV7-9; J: TRBJ2-7; D: TRBD1; size: NA; CDR3: CASSPGQERRQYF; DNA: TGTGCCAGCAGCCCTGGACAGGAGAGGAGGCAGTACTTC
V: TRBV4-2; J: TRBJ1-1; D: TRBD1; size: NA; CDR3: CASSPQGIEAFF; DNA: TGTGCCAGCAGCCCACAGGGGATTGAAGCTTTCTTT
V: TRBV9; J: TRBJ1-2; D: NA; size: few; CDR3: CASSVEGTTLNYGYTF; DNA: TGTGCCAGCAGCGTTGAGGGTACCACCCTTAACTATGGCTACACCTTC
V: TRBV7-8; J: TRBJ2-1; D: TRBD2; size: few; CDR3: CASSIAGGPNEQFF; DNA: TGTGCCAGCAGCATTGCGGGGGGTCCCAATGAGCAGTTCTTC
V: TRBV18; J: TRBJ2-5; D: TRBD1; size: NA; CDR3: CASSPGTGGMETQYF; DNA: TGTGCCAGCTCACCGGGGACAGGGGGCATGGAGACCCAGTACTTC
V: TRBV6-1; J: TRBJ2-5; D: NA; size: NA; CDR3: CASTDGVVETQYF; DNA: TGTGCCAGCACCGACGGGGTGGTGGAGACCCAGTACTTC
V: TRBV2; J: TRBJ1-4; D: TRBD1; size: NA; CDR3: CASRAGTGGTNEKLFF; DNA: TGTGCCAGCCGTGCCGGGACAGGGGGCACTAATGAAAAACTGTTTTTT
V: TRBV11-2; J: TRBJ2-1; D: TRBD2; size: NA; CDR3: CASSSQASGGGNEQFF; DNA: TGTGCCAGCAGCTCCCAGGCTAGCGGGGGGGGCAATGAGCAGTTCTTC
V: TRBV5-1; J: TRBJ1-1; D: TRBD1; size: NA; CDR3: CASSSGQTAEAFF; DNA: TGCGCCAGCAGCTCGGGACAGACAGCTGAAGCTTTCTTT
V: TRBV11-2; J: TRBJ2-3; D: TRBD2; size: once; CDR3: CASSLGGTRLTDTQYF; DNA: TGTGCCAGCAGCTTAGGTGGGACTAGATTGACAGATACGCAGTATTTT